This is a list of T cell receptor beta chains from one sample in a study of cytomegalovirus exposure and HLA in healthy donors. TCRdb's copy holds only in-frame clones and misses some; the assay was immunoSEQ multiplex PCR. The sample holds over 35,000 clones, roughly half seen once. Sequencing was carried out using PBMCs. Source of these receptors: a human donor in good health. Each CDR3 is given with its conserved first and last residue. Fields, in order: clone size, J gene, V gene, D gene, CDR3 DNA, CDR3 protein. D genes are given only for firm matches. Part of the rows lack a size; the others show once, few, many or a class for expanded clones.

size: few
J: TRBJ2-5
V: TRBV18
D: TRBD2
DNA: TGTGCCAGCTCACCGGGACTAGTACAAGAGACCCAGTACTTC
CDR3: CASSPGLVQETQYF

size: few
J: TRBJ2-7
V: TRBV6-6
D: TRBD1
DNA: TGTGCCAGCAGTTACTCAGGGACAGGGGACGAGCAGTACTTC
CDR3: CASSYSGTGDEQYF

size: -
J: TRBJ2-7
V: TRBV4-1
D: -
DNA: TGCGCCAGCAGCCAAGGGGGGGGCTTCGATTCCTACGAGCAGTACTTC
CDR3: CASSQGGGFDSYEQYF

size: -
J: TRBJ1-2
V: TRBV27
D: -
DNA: TGTGCCAGCAGCCTCCAGGGCACCCTCTATGGCTACACCTTC
CDR3: CASSLQGTLYGYTF

size: -
J: TRBJ2-1
V: TRBV9
D: -
DNA: TGTGCCAGCAGCTGGGACTCTTCTACCTACAATGAGCAGTTCTTC
CDR3: CASSWDSSTYNEQFF

size: -
J: TRBJ1-1
V: TRBV6-4
D: -
DNA: TGTGCCAGCAGCCAGTACGGAAGAGGAAACACTGAAGCTTTCTTT
CDR3: CASSQYGRGNTEAFF

size: -
J: TRBJ2-5
V: TRBV10-3
D: -
DNA: TGTGCCATCAGTGAATTAGCGACAGAGACCCAGTACTTC
CDR3: CAISELATETQYF

size: -
J: TRBJ2-5
V: TRBV5-1
D: -
DNA: TGCGCCAGCAGCTACCCTGGGGCCCGTCGCAGCCTCGGGAGCGAAGAGACCCAGTACTTC
CDR3: CASSYPGARRSLGSEETQYF

size: -
J: TRBJ2-1
V: TRBV15
D: TRBD2
DNA: TGTGCCACCAGCAGAGTAGCGGGAGCCGTCTACAATGAGCAGTTCTTC
CDR3: CATSRVAGAVYNEQFF

size: -
J: TRBJ1-4
V: TRBV6-5
D: TRBD1
DNA: TGTGCCAGCAGCCGGGGACAGATTAATGAAAAACTGTTTTTT
CDR3: CASSRGQINEKLFF

size: few
J: TRBJ1-1
V: TRBV6-6
D: -
DNA: TGTGCCAGCAGTTACTCGGGGGAGGGCTCCTTGGGAGCTTTCTTT
CDR3: CASSYSGEGSLGAFF

size: -
J: TRBJ1-1
V: TRBV28
D: -
DNA: TGTGCCAGCAGGACAGACGAGACAGTGAACACTGAAGCTTTCTTT
CDR3: CASRTDETVNTEAFF

size: once
J: TRBJ2-6
V: TRBV18
D: TRBD1
DNA: TGTGCCAGCTCACCACGGAGACAGGGCCCTGGGGCCAACGTCCTGACTTTC
CDR3: CASSPRRQGPGANVLTF

size: -
J: TRBJ2-5
V: TRBV9
D: TRBD2
DNA: TGTGCCAGCAGCCCTCCCCCCCATAGCGGGCGCCAAGAGACCCAGTACTTC
CDR3: CASSPPPHSGRQETQYF

size: -
J: TRBJ2-5
V: TRBV11-2
D: -
DNA: TGTGCCAGCAGCTTCCCCGGGGGATTGCAGTACTTC
CDR3: CASSFPGGLQYF

size: few
J: TRBJ2-5
V: TRBV7-9
D: -
DNA: TGTGCCAGCAGCCGACAACAAGAGACCCAGTACTTC
CDR3: CASSRQQETQYF

size: -
J: TRBJ2-1
V: TRBV18
D: -
DNA: TGTGCCAGCTCACCACCGGACAGAAACTACAATGAGCAGTTCTTC
CDR3: CASSPPDRNYNEQFF

size: -
J: TRBJ2-7
V: TRBV11-2
D: -
DNA: TGTGCCAGCAGCTTGGCTCTTTCGGGGACCTACGAGCAGTACTTC
CDR3: CASSLALSGTYEQYF

size: -
J: TRBJ2-4
V: TRBV27
D: TRBD2
DNA: TGTGCCAGCAGTCCCTTAGCGGGAGGGGCCAAAAACATTCAGTACTTC
CDR3: CASSPLAGGAKNIQYF

size: -
J: TRBJ1-4
V: TRBV18
D: -
DNA: TGTGCCAGCTCACCAGGTTCAGGGCGAAATGAAAAACTGTTTTTT
CDR3: CASSPGSGRNEKLFF

size: -
J: TRBJ2-4
V: TRBV19
D: TRBD1
DNA: TGTGCCGTGGGGGGACAGGTATCTGACATTCAGTACTTC
CDR3: CAVGGQVSDIQYF

size: few
J: TRBJ1-3
V: TRBV5-1
D: -
DNA: TGCGCCAGCAGGCAACAAATCTCTGGAAACACCATATATTTT
CDR3: CASRQQISGNTIYF

size: -
J: TRBJ2-5
V: TRBV7-9
D: TRBD2
DNA: TGTGCCAGCAGCTTATCCGGACTAGCGGGAGGGACAGGAGAGACCCAGTACTTC
CDR3: CASSLSGLAGGTGETQYF

size: -
J: TRBJ2-3
V: TRBV29-1
D: -
DNA: TGCAGCTCACCGGGACTCTCCTCGGGTACGCAGTATTTT
CDR3: CSSPGLSSGTQYF

size: -
J: TRBJ2-1
V: TRBV6-1
D: TRBD2
DNA: TGTGCCAGCAGCGCCGGAGCGGGAGGGTATAATGAGCAGCTCTTC
CDR3: CASSAGAGGYNEQLF

size: -
J: TRBJ2-7
V: TRBV5-6
D: TRBD1
DNA: TGTGCCAGCAGCGCCTCGACAGGGGGCTACTCCTACGAGCAGTACTTC
CDR3: CASSASTGGYSYEQYF

size: few
J: TRBJ2-3
V: TRBV10-3
D: -
DNA: TGTGCCATCAGTAATTCAGCGTCATCGACAGATACGCAGTATTTT
CDR3: CAISNSASSTDTQYF

size: -
J: TRBJ2-6
V: TRBV5-6
D: TRBD1
DNA: TGTGCCAGCTTCACGACAGGGTCTGGGGCCAACGTCCTGACTTTC
CDR3: CASFTTGSGANVLTF

size: -
J: TRBJ2-1
V: TRBV7-2
D: TRBD2
DNA: TGTGCCAGCAGCTCAGGGACTAGCAGAAGCTCCTACAATGAGCAGTTCTTC
CDR3: CASSSGTSRSSYNEQFF